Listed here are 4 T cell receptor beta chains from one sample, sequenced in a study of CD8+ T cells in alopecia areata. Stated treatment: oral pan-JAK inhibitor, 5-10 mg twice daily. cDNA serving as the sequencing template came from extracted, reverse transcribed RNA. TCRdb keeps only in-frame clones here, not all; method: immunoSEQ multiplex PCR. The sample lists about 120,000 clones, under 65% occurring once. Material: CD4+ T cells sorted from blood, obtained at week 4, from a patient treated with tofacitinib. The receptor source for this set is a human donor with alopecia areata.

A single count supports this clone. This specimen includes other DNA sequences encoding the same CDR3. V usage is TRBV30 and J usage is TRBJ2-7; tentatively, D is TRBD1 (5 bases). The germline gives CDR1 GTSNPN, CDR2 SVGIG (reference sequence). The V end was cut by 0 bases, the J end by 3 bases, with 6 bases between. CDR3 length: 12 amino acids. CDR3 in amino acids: CAWSVQGYEQYF. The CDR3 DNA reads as TGTGCCTGGAGTGTGCAGGGCTACGAGCAGTACTTC.

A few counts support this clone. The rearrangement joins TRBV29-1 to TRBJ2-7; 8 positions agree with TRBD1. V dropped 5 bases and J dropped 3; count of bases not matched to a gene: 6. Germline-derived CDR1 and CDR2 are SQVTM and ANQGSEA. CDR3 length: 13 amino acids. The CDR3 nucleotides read TGCAGCGTTCTTCGCGGACAGGGCTACGAGCAGTACTTC. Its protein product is CSVLRGQGYEQYF.

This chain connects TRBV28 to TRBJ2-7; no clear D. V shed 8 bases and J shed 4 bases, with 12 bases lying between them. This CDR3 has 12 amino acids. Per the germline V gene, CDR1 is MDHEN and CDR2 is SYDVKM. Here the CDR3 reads CASGSRGYEQYF. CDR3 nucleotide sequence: TGTGCCAGCGGCTCAAGAGGATACGAGCAGTACTTC. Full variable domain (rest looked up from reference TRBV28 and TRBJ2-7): DVKVTQSSRYLVKRTGEKVFLECVQDMDHENMFWYRQDPGLGLRLIYFSYDVKMKEKGDIPEGYSVSREKKERFSLILESASTNQTSMYLCASGSRGYEQYFGPGTRLTVT.

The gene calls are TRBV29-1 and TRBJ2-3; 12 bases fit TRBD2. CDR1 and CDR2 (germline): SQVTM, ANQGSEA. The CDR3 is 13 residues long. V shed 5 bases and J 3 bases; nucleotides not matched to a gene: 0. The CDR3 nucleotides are TGCAGCGTTACTAGCGGGGGGACAGATACGCAGTATTTT. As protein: CSVTSGGTDTQYF.